These 16 T cell receptor beta chains originate from one sample sequenced in a study of molecular identifiers for immune sequencing clone quantification. Via MiXCR, TCRdb re-called the PCR reads, giving one row per CDR3 protein. Of some 100,000 distinct CDR3 sequences in the sample, roughly 38% were seen once. The sequenced material came from naive CD8+ T cells from blood, with Jurkat cell RNA spiked in. Subset meaning: FACS-sorted CD8+CD4-CCR7+CD45RA+ naive T cells. These TCRs come from a human donor in good health. Some libraries in this study had Jurkat cell RNA spiked in.

Note on this clonotype: A read error may be the cause here, since a much bigger clone is one base away. The rearrangement joins TRBV7-6 to TRBJ2-3; 7 nucleotides agree with TRBD2. Germline V gene sequence: CDR1 SGHVS, CDR2 FNYEAQ. The CDR3 totals 16 residues. Germline trimming cut 4 bases from V and 4 bases from J; bases unmatched to any gene: 11. The CDR3 sequence: CASSSEPRLAADTQYF. Here the CDR3 DNA reads TGTGCCAGCAGCTCAGAACCCCGGCTAGCGGCAGATACGCAGTATTTT.

With respect to this clonotype: A read error may be the cause here, since a much bigger clone is one base away. The chain employs TRBV5-1 and TRBJ1-1; the D gene is possibly TRBD1 (5 bases). Germline CDR1 SGHRS, CDR2 YFSETQ. The CDR3 spans 14 residues. V lost 3 bases to trimming and J lost 4 bases, with 13 bases between them. The CDR3 region is CASSSTAMTTEAFF. CDR3 coding DNA: TGCGCCAGCAGCTCGACAGCCATGACCACTGAAGCTTTCTTT.

About this clonotype: A much larger clone differs from this one at a single base, so this may be a read error. V usage is TRBV20-1 and J usage is TRBJ1-4; D perhaps matches TRBD1 (5 bases). Germline V gene sequence: CDR1 DFQATT, CDR2 SNEGSKA (reference sequence). Trimming stripped 0 bases from V and 8 bases from J, with 16 bases between. The CDR3 contains 15 residues. The chain's CDR3 is CSARDLPGRAEKLFF. The CDR3 DNA reads as TGCAGTGCTAGAGATCTGCCAGGGAGGGCGGAAAAACTGTTTTTT.

The chain couples TRBV9 to TRBJ2-1, with D hard to call. This CDR3 contains 15 residues. Per germline, CDR1 SGDLS and CDR2 YYNGEE. V shed 0 bases and J shed 5 bases, with 12 bases lying between them. The CDR3 region is CASSVEGYVDNEQFF. The CDR3 region has the DNA TGTGCCAGCAGCGTAGAAGGGTATGTCGACAATGAGCAGTTCTTC. The full variable domain, its missing parts supplied by reference TRBV9 and TRBJ2-1, is DSGVTQTPKHLITATGQRVTLRCSPRSGDLSVYWYQQSLDQGLQFLIQYYNGEERAKGNILERFSAQQFPDLHSELNLSSLELGDSALYFCASSVEGYVDNEQFFGPGTRLTVL.

This clonotype was found many times. V gene TRBV7-9 combines with J gene TRBJ2-3; TRBD2 is a possible D gene (5 bases). V shed 5 bases and J shed 1 base, with 10 bases lying between them. Germline V gives CDR1 SEHNR, CDR2 FQNEAQ (reference sequence). This CDR3 spans 14 amino acids. For the CDR3, the DNA is TGTGCCAGCAGCATACTAGGGCGCACAGATACGCAGTATTTT. Amino acids: CASSILGRTDTQYF.

The rearrangement uses TRBV20-1 and TRBJ1-5, with 9 bases fitting TRBD1. V lost 5 bases to trimming and J lost 6 bases; unmatched junction nucleotides: 11. There are 15 residues in the CDR3. The germline gives CDR1 DFQATT, CDR2 SNEGSKA (reference sequence). For the CDR3, the DNA is TGCAGTGCTCGATCCGGGACAGGGTTTAGTCAGCCCCAGCATTTT. This codes for CSARSGTGFSQPQHF.

A few counts support this clonotype. V gene TRBV27 combines with J gene TRBJ2-3; TRBD2 agrees at 10 bases. The CDR3 is 15 amino acids. Germline V CDR1 and CDR2: MNHEY, SMNVEV (reference sequence). J gave up 6 bases and V 3 bases, and 6 bases lay outside the gene matches. CDR3 in amino acids: CASSLLAGDADTQYF. The CDR3 coding sequence is TGTGCCAGCAGTTTGCTAGCGGGAGACGCTGATACGCAGTATTTT.

This clonotype was found a few times. The junction does not match germline at one end; this may be a read error. The genes are TRBV12-3 or TRBV12-4 and TRBJ2-5, with 7 bases aligning to TRBD2. The CDR3 loop spans 14 amino acids. CDR3 in amino acids: CAGSPGTNQETQYF. The CDR3 nucleotides are TGTGCCGGCAGTCCAGGGACTAACCAAGAGACCCAGTACTTC.

This clonotype was picked up a small number of times. The chain has TRBV28 and TRBJ2-7; TRBD1 or TRBD2 may be the D gene (5 bases each). Germline V gives CDR1 MDHEN, CDR2 SYDVKM. The germline V and J ends were trimmed by 6 bases and 6 bases, with 12 bases remaining between them. The CDR3 is 12 residues long. CDR3 DNA sequence: TGTGCCAGCAGCATTGGGGGAGTCGAGCAGTACTTC. It translates to CASSIGGVEQYF.

This clonotype appeared many times. The V and J genes are TRBV28 and TRBJ2-3; D tentatively reads TRBD1 or TRBD2 (6 bases each). From germline, CDR1 is MDHEN and CDR2 SYDVKM. Trimming cost V 2 bases and J 0 bases, with 9 bases left between them. This CDR3 comprises 15 residues. The CDR3 region has the DNA TGTGCCAGCAGTTTAGGGGGGCTAAGCACAGATACGCAGTATTTT. This codes for CASSLGGLSTDTQYF. The whole variable domain, filled in from reference TRBV28 and TRBJ2-3, reads DVKVTQSSRYLVKRTGEKVFLECVQDMDHENMFWYRQDPGLGLRLIYFSYDVKMKEKGDIPEGYSVSREKKERFSLILESASTNQTSMYLCASSLGGLSTDTQYFGPGTRLTVL.

The sample holds many counts of this clonotype. V and J are TRBV28 and TRBJ2-2; D uncertain. The germline gives CDR1 MDHEN, CDR2 SYDVKM. V was pared by 6 bases and J by 6 bases, with 14 bases between. The CDR3 covers 14 residues. The CDR3 bases are TGTGCCAGCAGGCCCACGGGTATAGCCGGGGAGCTGTTTTTT. It is translated as CASRPTGIAGELFF.

The table lists this clonotype with a few counts. The V call is TRBV13, the J call TRBJ1-1; D not resolved. Trimming took off 0 bases at V and 7 bases at J, with 6 bases between the two ends. The germline gives CDR1 PRHDT, CDR2 FYEKMQ (reference sequence). This CDR3 comprises 12 residues. The DNA for the CDR3 is TGTGCCAGCAGCTTAGGACTCAATGAAGCTTTCTTT. Its protein product is CASSLGLNEAFF.

Remarks on this clonotype: It may be a read error: a sequence one base away is much more abundant. The V gene is TRBV11-2, the J gene TRBJ2-7; D gene unclear. The CDR3 runs to 14 residues. Trimming left V 8 bases short and J 3 bases short, with 17 bases between. Per the germline V gene, CDR1 is SGHAT and CDR2 is FQNNGV. DNA of the CDR3: TGTGCCAGCCGCCGCTCGACACGATTCTACGAGCAGTACTTC. This codes for CASRRSTRFYEQYF.

This clonotype has ten or more counts. CDR3 nucleotides: TGTGCCAGCAGTCCCCGACCAGATACGCAGTATTTT. It is translated as CASSPRPDTQYF. The chain combines TRBV12-3 or TRBV12-4 with TRBJ2-3, with D hard to call. V shed 5 bases and J shed 4 bases, with 7 bases lying between them. The CDR3 loop spans 12 amino acids.

Remarks on this clonotype: A much larger clonotype is one base distant, so this may be a read error. This chain links TRBV10-3 with TRBJ2-7, with D unresolved. With 4 bases removed from V and 5 bases from J, the gap between germline ends came to 9 bases. The CDR3 is made up of 12 amino acids. CDR1 and CDR2 (germline): ENHRY, SYGVKD. As DNA, the CDR3 is TGTGCCATCAGTGTTAGCCCCAACGAGCAGTACTTC. Amino acid sequence: CAISVSPNEQYF.

The CDR3 reads CASSGSDEQYF. In nucleotides, the CDR3 is TGTGCCAGCAGTGGGTCTGACGAGCAGTACTTC. The chain carries TRBV6-5 and TRBJ2-7; D is undetermined. The CDR3 has 11 amino acids. Germline CDR1 is MNHEY and CDR2 is SVGAGI. The germline V and J ends were trimmed by 5 bases and 5 bases, with 7 bases remaining between them.